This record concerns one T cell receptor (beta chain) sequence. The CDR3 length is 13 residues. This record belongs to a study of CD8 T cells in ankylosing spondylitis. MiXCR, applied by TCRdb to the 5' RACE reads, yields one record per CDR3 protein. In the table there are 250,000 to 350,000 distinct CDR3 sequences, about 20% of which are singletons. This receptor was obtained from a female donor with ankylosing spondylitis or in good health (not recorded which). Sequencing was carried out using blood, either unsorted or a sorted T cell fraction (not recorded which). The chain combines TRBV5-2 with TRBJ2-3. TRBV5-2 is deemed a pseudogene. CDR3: CASNSQNPDTQYF. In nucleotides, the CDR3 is TGTGCCAGCAATTCTCAGAATCCAGATACGCAGTATTTT.